The rows below give T cell receptor beta chains drawn from one sample of a study of blood T cell repertoires in COVID-19. The table came from immunoSEQ multiplex PCR; TCRdb's copy has only in-frame clones and leaves some out. The table shows fewer than 200,000 clones, with around 80% occurring only once. Sequences were obtained from peripheral blood. The receptors were sampled from a man aged 65 to 85 with active or convalescent COVID-19. CDR3s include the opening cysteine and the closing phenylalanine or tryptophan. D genes are given only for firm matches. Rows give clone size only sometimes, using once, few, many, or a class for an expanded clone.

. TRBJ1-2 . TRBV27 TGTGCCAGCAGTTTCCTGGACAGACTCCGCTATGGCTACACCTTC CASSFLDRLRYGYTF
. TRBJ1-6 TRBD1 TRBV27 TGTGCCAGCAGATCGGGACAGCTAAATTCACCCCTCCACTTT CASRSGQLNSPLHF
. TRBJ2-5 TRBD2 TRBV7-3 TGTGCCAGCAGCTTAGTTGGGCGGGAGGGCGTGGAAGAGACCCAGTACTTC CASSLVGREGVEETQYF
. TRBJ1-1 TRBD1 TRBV9 TGTGCCAGCAGCGCGGAGGACAGGGAGAACACTGAAGCTTTCTTT CASSAEDRENTEAFF
. TRBJ1-2 . TRBV28 TGTGCCAGCAGTTTCCCCCCGTCGGATGGCTACACCTTC CASSFPPSDGYTF
. TRBJ1-5 . TRBV5-6 TGTGCCAGCAGCTTTTGGGCGGGAGAACAGCCCCAGCATTTT CASSFWAGEQPQHF
. TRBJ2-7 . TRBV5-8 TGTGCCAGCAGCTTGGGGACAGCCTCCTACGAGCAGTACTTC CASSLGTASYEQYF
. TRBJ1-1 . TRBV18 TGTGCCAGCTCACCACTCCCGGACAGTACGGTCGAAGCTTTCTTT CASSPLPDSTVEAFF
. TRBJ2-1 TRBD2 TRBV9 TGTGCCAGCAGCGTGCGGACTAGCGGGGGGTCCGATGAGCAGTTCTTC CASSVRTSGGSDEQFF
once TRBJ1-2 . TRBV18 TGTGCCAGCTCACCGGACATTTCACCTAACTATGGCTACACCTTC CASSPDISPNYGYTF
. TRBJ2-7 TRBD2 TRBV30 TGTGCCTGGATTCGCGGGACTAGCGTGGGCGAGCAGTACTTC CAWIRGTSVGEQYF
. TRBJ1-2 . TRBV6-2/TRBV6-3 TGTGCCAGCAGTTACCGTGGACAATCGGCGGGCTACACCTTC CASSYRGQSAGYTF
. TRBJ1-2 . TRBV7-2 TGTGCCAGCACCCCAGGTCCCGACAGAGGATATGGCTACACCTTC CASTPGPDRGYGYTF
. TRBJ2-3 TRBD2 TRBV18 TGTGCCAGCTCACCACCGATAGCGGGAGACACAGATACGCAGTATTTT CASSPPIAGDTDTQYF
. TRBJ1-5 . TRBV7-2 TGTGCCAGCAGCTTAAATTACGGGCCCCAGCATTTT CASSLNYGPQHF
. TRBJ1-2 TRBD1 TRBV5-8 TGTGCCAGCAGCTTGTCGACAGGGCCCTATGGCTACACCTTC CASSLSTGPYGYTF
. TRBJ1-3 . TRBV7-9 TGTGCCAGCAGCTTAGTCCTTCGACACGGAAACACCATATATTTT CASSLVLRHGNTIYF
. TRBJ2-7 TRBD1 TRBV27 TGTGCCAGCAGTTCCTTGGGACAGGGTATCAACGAGCAGTACTTC CASSSLGQGINEQYF
. TRBJ2-3 . TRBV2 TGTGCCAGCATCGGCGGGGTAGCGGATACGCAGTATTTT CASIGGVADTQYF
. TRBJ2-2 . TRBV6-5 TGTGCCAGCAGAGACAGATCGTGGACCGGGGAGCTGTTTTTT CASRDRSWTGELFF
. TRBJ1-2 TRBD1 TRBV11-2 TGTGCCAGCAGCCCGGGGCCGGGACAGGGCTATGGCTACACCTTC CASSPGPGQGYGYTF
. TRBJ1-1 . TRBV7-2 TGTGCCAGCAGCTACAGGGAACGAAGCCCACCGAACGCTTTCTTT CASSYRERSPPNAFF
. TRBJ2-3 TRBD2 TRBV6-5 TGTGCCAGCAGTTACTCGATGGTAGCGGGAGCTGATACGCAGTATTTT CASSYSMVAGADTQYF
few TRBJ2-1 . TRBV7-8 TGTGCCAGCGCCGGTCGCGGGTTGCCCTTGGGCTCCAATGAGCAGTTCTTC CASAGRGLPLGSNEQFF
. TRBJ2-5 . TRBV2 TGTGCCAGCAAGTCGGCCCAAGCGGGTGAGACCCAGTACTTC CASKSAQAGETQYF
. TRBJ2-2 TRBD1 TRBV5-1 TGCGCCAGCAGCTTCGGTTCGTCCGGGACAGGGGCCGCCGCGAACACCGGGGAGCTGTTTTTT CASSFGSSGTGAAANTGELFF
. TRBJ1-1 . TRBV18 TGTGCCAGCTCATTGACAGGAGACAACACTGAAGCTTTCTTT CASSLTGDNTEAFF
. TRBJ1-2 TRBD1 TRBV6-5 TGTGCCAGCTGTAAGGAGACCCACGGACAGGGAGGGTACACCTTC CASCKETHGQGGYTF
. TRBJ2-2 TRBD2 TRBV11-3 TGTGCCAGCAGCACCACTAGCGGGTACACCGGGGAGCTGTTTTTT CASSTTSGYTGELFF
. TRBJ2-7 . TRBV7-9 TGTGCCAGCAGCTTCGCGGGTTCCTACGAGCAGTACTTC CASSFAGSYEQYF
. TRBJ1-2 TRBD1 TRBV5-5 TGTGCCAGCAGCTTGGCAGCAGGGGGCAACTATGGCTACACCTTC CASSLAAGGNYGYTF
. TRBJ2-7 . TRBV7-9 TGTGCCAGCAGCTTAGCGGAGGACTACGAGCAGTACTTC CASSLAEDYEQYF
. TRBJ2-1 . TRBV24-1 TGTGCCACCAGTGACCCGCAGGGGGGTGAGCAGTTCTTC CATSDPQGGEQFF
once TRBJ2-1 TRBD2 TRBV7-8 TGTGCCAGCAGCTTAGAACTAGCGGGCAATGAGCAGTTCTTC CASSLELAGNEQFF
. TRBJ2-2 . TRBV5-1 TGCGCCAGCAGCTTGGACGGTGGACAGATAACCGGGGAGCTGTTTTTT CASSLDGGQITGELFF
. TRBJ1-1 . TRBV19 TGTGCCAGTAGTATCAACAGTAACACTGAAGCTTTCTTT CASSINSNTEAFF
. TRBJ1-2 . TRBV5-5 TGTGCCAGCAGCTTCAGGGGATCTAACTATGGCTACACCTTC CASSFRGSNYGYTF
. TRBJ2-7 . TRBV12-3/TRBV12-4 TGTGCCAGCAGTTTTCGGACACCCTACGAGCAGTACTTC CASSFRTPYEQYF
. TRBJ1-6 TRBD1 TRBV5-1 TGCGCCAGCAGCTTGGGGGTAGGGACAGGGGACTCACCCCTCCACTTT CASSLGVGTGDSPLHF
. TRBJ2-5 . TRBV6-5 TGTGCCAGCAGTTACGGCGGGGCCCAAGAGACCCAGTACTTC CASSYGGAQETQYF
few TRBJ2-2 . TRBV30 TGTGCCTGGAGGGGGGGGCGAAAGAACACCGGGGAGCTGTTTTTT CAWRGGRKNTGELFF
. TRBJ2-1 TRBD2 TRBV7-2 TGTGCCAGCAGCTTAGCAGGGGCTAGCGGGGGGGCCCCGTCCTACAATGAGCAGTTCTTC CASSLAGASGGAPSYNEQFF
. TRBJ2-3 . TRBV19 TGTGCCAGTGGCACGGCGGCCATCACCGATACGCAGTATTTT CASGTAAITDTQYF
. TRBJ1-1 TRBD1 TRBV6-5 TGTGCCAGCAGGACAGGGGGCGCGGGGACTGAAGCTTTCTTT CASRTGGAGTEAFF